The present T cell receptor beta chain was sequenced within a study of vaccination and CD4 T cells after COVID-19. TCRdb analysed the PCR reads with MiXCR anew, one entry per CDR3 protein. The sample contains roughly 28,000 distinct CDR3 sequences, 50% of which appear only once. Time point described: late sampling 161 to 241 days after vaccination in a few convalescent patients. Germline V gives CDR1 DFQATT, CDR2 SNEGSKA (reference sequence). V lost 3 bases and J 6 bases, leaving 13 bases between the germline ends. The CDR3 contains 13 residues. This chain connects TRBV20-1 to TRBJ2-3; the D is unclear. Source: CD4+ T cells from blood, taken about 7 months after SARS-CoV-2 vaccination. The clonotype was recovered from a human donor who had recovered from COVID-19. CDR3 region: CSASLMIRDTQYF. Written as DNA, the CDR3 is TGCAGTGCTAGCCTTATGATCCGGGATACGCAGTATTTT.